This T cell receptor (beta chain) was identified in a study of blood T cell repertoires in COVID-19. Looking at the study overall: The United States, Italy and Spain were the sources of the acute and convalescent COVID-19 samples. T cells, B-cell-depleted T cells, or PBMCs supplied cDNA or gDNA.

The length of the CDR3 is 17 residues. Germline lookup yields CDR1 LNHDA and CDR2 SQIVND (reference sequence). The J segment lost 3 bases and the V segment lost 6 bases, leaving 15 bases of the junction unmatched. Methods used by the authors: Reference gene primer amplification gave estimated nucleated cell counts. TCRdb's table, derived via immunoSEQ multiplex PCR, lists solely in-frame clones and lacks some. V and J calls and clone size come straight from that table; D and trimming were deduced from the DNA. In the table there are about 75,000 clones, 80% to 95% of which are singletons. The chain joins TRBV19 to TRBJ2-7; 9 bases map to TRBD1. Material: peripheral blood. The source is a human donor in a cohort sampled during active COVID-19. The CDR3 loop is CASSRDREAGLHYEQYF. The CDR3, as DNA: TGTGCCAGTAGCCGGGACAGGGAAGCGGGTCTCCACTACGAGCAGTACTTC.